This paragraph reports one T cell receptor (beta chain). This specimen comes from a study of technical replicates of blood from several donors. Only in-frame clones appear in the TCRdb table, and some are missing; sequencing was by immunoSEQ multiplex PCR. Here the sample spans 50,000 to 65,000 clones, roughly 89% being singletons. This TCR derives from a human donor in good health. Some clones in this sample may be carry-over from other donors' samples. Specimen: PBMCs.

This chain's CDR3 is CAWSLRTGTANQPQHF. The CDR3 DNA is TGTGCCTGGAGTCTTAGGACCGGGACAGCGAATCAGCCCCAGCATTTT. J is TRBJ1-5 and V is TRBV30; 7 nucleotides match TRBD1. Germline V gene data show CDR1 as GTSNPN and CDR2 as SVGIG (reference sequence). This CDR3 has 16 amino acids. Unmatched junction bases numbered 11, after V lost 2 bases and J lost 4 bases. The full variable domain, rest sourced from reference TRBV30 and TRBJ1-5, is SQTIHQWPATLVQPVGSPLSLECTVEGTSNPNLYWYRQAAGRGLQLLFYSVGIGQISSEVPQNLSASRPQDRQFILSSKKLLLSDSGFYLCAWSLRTGTANQPQHFGDGTRLSIL.